Below, 8 T cell receptor beta chains from the same sample are listed, as sequenced in a study of blood T cell repertoires in COVID-19. Repertoires were generated with immunoSEQ multiplex PCR, while TCRdb's copy carries only in-frame clones and drops some. The sample holds under 450,000 clones, approximately 87% seen once. Sequenced material: PBMCs or T cells enriched from blood (not recorded which). The receptors here all came from a man aged 25 to 40 who had recovered from COVID-19.

J is TRBJ1-5 and V is TRBV19; the match to TRBD1 covers 8 bases. V lost 6 bases, J lost 5 bases, and 12 bases stayed unmatched. Looked up from germline, CDR1 is LNHDA and CDR2 is SQIVND (reference sequence). The CDR3 is 16 amino acids. This CDR3 reads CASRKNGQGLHQPQHF. CDR3 bases: TGTGCCAGTAGGAAGAACGGACAGGGTCTTCATCAGCCCCAGCATTTT.

This chain links TRBV6-5 with TRBJ1-2, with 8 nucleotides matching TRBD1. Germline CDR1 reads MNHEY; CDR2 reads SVGAGI. The CDR3 is 15 residues long. With 6 bases clipped from V and 4 bases from J, the junction kept 10 bases outside the gene matches. CDR3 residues: CASRDIQGAGYGYTF. As DNA, the CDR3 is TGTGCCAGCAGGGACATCCAGGGGGCGGGCTATGGCTACACCTTC.

The chain employs TRBV18 and TRBJ1-5; no firm D call. CDR1 is KGHSH, CDR2 LQKENI, per germline. The CDR3 has 15 residues. V lost 3 bases to trimming and J lost 5 bases, with 14 bases between them. CDR3 region: CASSPTANRDQPQHF. CDR3 sequence (DNA): TGTGCCAGCTCACCCACAGCCAACCGAGATCAGCCCCAGCATTTT.

V gene TRBV30 combines with J gene TRBJ1-1, with D uncertain. CDR1 and CDR2 (germline): GTSNPN, SVGIG (reference sequence). Between the trimmed V and J ends, which lost 1 base and 1 base, there was a span of 13 bases. The CDR3 loop spans 15 amino acids. The CDR3 here is CAWSAIGVQNTEAFF. CDR3 bases: TGTGCCTGGAGTGCCATAGGAGTCCAGAACACTGAAGCTTTCTTT.

CDR3 coding DNA: TGTGCCAGCGGTTCTATTATTGCTTTCTTT. This encodes CASGSIIAFF. This chain links TRBV27 with TRBJ1-1; no reliable D call. This CDR3 comprises 10 residues. The ends were cut back, 8 bases at V and 11 bases at J, with 12 bases in the middle. CDR1 MNHEY and CDR2 SMNVEV come from the germline V gene (reference sequence).

This chain uses TRBV5-4 with TRBJ2-7; TRBD2 matches at 11 bases. Trimming took 0 bases from V and 2 from J; bases not matched to a gene: 1. From germline, CDR1 is SGHNT and CDR2 YYREEE (reference sequence). This CDR3 spans 15 amino acids. CDR3 sequence (DNA): TGTGCCAGCAGCTTGGGTAGCGGGGGGGCCTACGAGCAGTACTTC. Translating gives CASSLGSGGAYEQYF.

CDR3 bases: TGTGCCAGCTCACCCCGGGACAGGGAGCTATTAGATGGCTACACCTTC. The encoded protein is CASSPRDRELLDGYTF. The rearrangement links TRBV18 to TRBJ1-2; 9 nucleotides line up with TRBD1. The ends lost 3 bases at V and 6 bases at J; junction bases unmatched: 11. Germline CDR1 KGHSH, CDR2 LQKENI. CDR3 size: 16 residues.

This clone was seen just once. The CDR3 here is CASRSITGSPYGYTF. DNA of the CDR3: TGTGCCAGCAGATCGATCACAGGGAGTCCCTATGGCTACACCTTC. The chain joins TRBV6-5 to TRBJ1-2, with D possibly TRBD1 on 6 matching bases. Trimming stripped 6 bases from V and 4 bases from J, with 18 bases between. This CDR3 has 15 amino acids. Germline CDR1 and CDR2: MNHEY and SVGAGI.